This T cell receptor (beta chain) was identified in a study of identifying expanded T cells in peripheral blood. Study-wide results and limits: Variance in clone template counts between approximately two-week samples significantly increased with total template count across all healthy donors. Over about two and four weeks, about 15 and 18 clones changed, versus roughly 1.1 between replicates.

On this clone itself: Its target is unknown.

Collection occurred without any documented infections or immune events in donors. Clones were sequenced by immunoSEQ multiplex PCR, and TCRdb holds only the in-frame ones, with some missing. The sample has 75,000 to 95,000 clones; about 85% are singletons. Sequencing was done on a sample of blood. This receptor was obtained from a person aged 18 to 75 in good health.

CDR3 region: CASSFDEHYGYTF. CDR3 coding DNA: TGTGCCAGCAGTTTCGACGAGCACTATGGCTACACCTTC. This sequence joins TRBV6-5 and TRBJ1-2, with D uncertain. The CDR3 loop spans 13 amino acids. V was clipped by 4 bases and J by 3 bases, with 9 bases between them. CDR1 and CDR2 from the germline V gene are MNHEY and SVGAGI.